This T cell receptor (beta chain) is from a study of T cell repertoires in cytomegalovirus infection. With 4 bases clipped from V and 3 bases from J, the junction kept 12 bases outside the gene matches. CDR1 and CDR2 from the germline V gene are LNHNV and YYDKDF (reference sequence). This CDR3 is built from 16 residues. TCRdb ran MiXCR on the reads and lists one entry per CDR3 protein. The repertoire holds about a million distinct CDR3 sequences, with about 33% as singletons. Details on this clonotype: The antigen is unknown.

Overall study findings and caveats: HLA-C-restricted CMV-specific TCR beta clonotypes were dominant in the ex vivo response. Cumulative public TCR beta family frequency identified carriers of CMV plus the relevant HLA.

This TCR was sampled from a human donor in good health (CMV status not recorded). Some clones in this sample may be carry-over from other donors' samples. The chain is built from TRBV15 and TRBJ2-7; 7 bases are shared with TRBD1. The sequencing here drew on cultured CD8+ T cells from PBMCs, taken from culture after CMV antigen stimulation. The CDR3 bases are TGTGCCACCAGCAACTTCCGACAGGGAATTCTCTACGAGCAGTACTTC. Protein: CATSNFRQGILYEQYF. Combining the CDR3 with reference TRBV15 and TRBJ2-7 gives the whole variable domain DAMVIQNPRYQVTQFGKPVTLSCSQTLNHNVMYWYQQKSSQAPKLLFHYYDKDFNNEADTPDNFQSRRPNTSFCFLDIRSPGLGDTAMYLCATSNFRQGILYEQYFGPGTRLTVT.